The clone carrying this T cell receptor (beta chain) occurred once. No antigen is known for it. Some clones are missing from TCRdb's copy, which holds only in-frame ones; the method was immunoSEQ multiplex PCR. The data contain 20,000 to 25,000 clones, around 85% of them singletons. The record originates from a study of T cells in narcolepsy. Whole-study results and caveats: Autoreactive clonotypes reportedly recurred in blood of same and different patients, not controls. Autoreactive HCRT-specific and TRIB2-specific clonotypes were marked in same-patient CSF-versus-blood CD4+ comparisons.

The specimen was CD45RA- memory CD4+ T cells from PBMCs. The clonotype comes from a human donor with narcolepsy.

The CDR3 is CASSSTLAGGPSHEQFF. The CDR3, as DNA: TGTGCCAGCAGCAGTACTCTAGCGGGAGGGCCGTCGCATGAGCAGTTCTTC. The chain links TRBV5-4 to TRBJ2-1, with 12 bases matching TRBD2. CDR1 is SGHNT and CDR2 is YYREEE in the germline V gene (reference sequence). Unmatched junction bases numbered 13, after V lost 4 bases and J lost 8 bases. This CDR3 has 17 residues.